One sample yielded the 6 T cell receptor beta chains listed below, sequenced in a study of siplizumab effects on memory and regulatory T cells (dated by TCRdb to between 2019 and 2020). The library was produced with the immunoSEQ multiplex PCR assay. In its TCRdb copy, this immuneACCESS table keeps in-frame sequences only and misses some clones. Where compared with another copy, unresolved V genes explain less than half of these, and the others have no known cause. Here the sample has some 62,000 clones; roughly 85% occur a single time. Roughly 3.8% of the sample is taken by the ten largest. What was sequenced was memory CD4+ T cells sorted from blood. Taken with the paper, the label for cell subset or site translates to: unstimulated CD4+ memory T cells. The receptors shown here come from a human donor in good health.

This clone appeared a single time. CDR3 nucleotide sequence: TGTGCCTGGAGTGAGGACCGAGGAAACACCATATATTTT. Amino acid sequence: CAWSEDRGNTIYF. The rearrangement uses TRBV30 and TRBJ1-3; D is unresolved. The ends were cut back, 1 base at V and 4 bases at J, with 8 bases in the middle. CDR3 length: 13 residues. Germline V CDR1 and CDR2: GTSNPN, SVGIG (reference sequence).

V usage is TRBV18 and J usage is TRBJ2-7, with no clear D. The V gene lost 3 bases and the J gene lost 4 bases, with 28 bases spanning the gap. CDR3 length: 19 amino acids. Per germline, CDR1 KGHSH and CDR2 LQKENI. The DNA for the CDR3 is TGTGCCAGCTCACCGGAAGTGGGCGCCCTCTTCCCAGGTCTGTACGAGCAGTACTTC. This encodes CASSPEVGALFPGLYEQYF. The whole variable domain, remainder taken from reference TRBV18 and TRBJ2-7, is NAGVMQNPRHLVRRRGQEARLRCSPMKGHSHVYWYRQLPEEGLKFMVYLQKENIIDESGMPKERFSAEFPKEGPSILRIQQVVRGDSAAYFCASSPEVGALFPGLYEQYFGPGTRLTVT.

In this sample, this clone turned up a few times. In DNA form, the CDR3 reads TGTGCCAGCAGCTTGAGACATGTTGGGAGTGCTTTCTTT. It specifies CASSLRHVGSAFF. This chain joins TRBV5-6 and TRBJ1-1, with unresolved D. The V gene lost 1 base and the J gene lost 11 bases, with 15 bases spanning the gap. CDR3 size: 13 residues. From germline, CDR1 is SGHDT and CDR2 YYEEEE.

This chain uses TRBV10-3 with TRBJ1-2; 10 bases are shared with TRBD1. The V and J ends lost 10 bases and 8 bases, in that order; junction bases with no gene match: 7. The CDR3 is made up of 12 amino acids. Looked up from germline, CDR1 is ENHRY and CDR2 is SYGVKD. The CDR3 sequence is CASFLGQGGYTF. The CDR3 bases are TGTGCCAGCTTTTTGGGACAGGGGGGCTACACCTTC.

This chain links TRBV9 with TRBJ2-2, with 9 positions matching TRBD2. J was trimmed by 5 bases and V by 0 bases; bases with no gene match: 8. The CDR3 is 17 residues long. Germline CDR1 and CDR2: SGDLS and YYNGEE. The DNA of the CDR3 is TGTGCCAGCAGCGTAGCAGTTAGCGGGAGTGGTACCGGGGAGCTGTTTTTT. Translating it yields CASSVAVSGSGTGELFF.

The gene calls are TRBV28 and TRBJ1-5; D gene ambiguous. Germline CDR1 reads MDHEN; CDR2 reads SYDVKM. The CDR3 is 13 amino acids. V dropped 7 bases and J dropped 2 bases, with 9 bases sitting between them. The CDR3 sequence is CASNGKGNQPQHF. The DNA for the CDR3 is TGTGCCAGCAACGGGAAGGGCAATCAGCCCCAGCATTTT.